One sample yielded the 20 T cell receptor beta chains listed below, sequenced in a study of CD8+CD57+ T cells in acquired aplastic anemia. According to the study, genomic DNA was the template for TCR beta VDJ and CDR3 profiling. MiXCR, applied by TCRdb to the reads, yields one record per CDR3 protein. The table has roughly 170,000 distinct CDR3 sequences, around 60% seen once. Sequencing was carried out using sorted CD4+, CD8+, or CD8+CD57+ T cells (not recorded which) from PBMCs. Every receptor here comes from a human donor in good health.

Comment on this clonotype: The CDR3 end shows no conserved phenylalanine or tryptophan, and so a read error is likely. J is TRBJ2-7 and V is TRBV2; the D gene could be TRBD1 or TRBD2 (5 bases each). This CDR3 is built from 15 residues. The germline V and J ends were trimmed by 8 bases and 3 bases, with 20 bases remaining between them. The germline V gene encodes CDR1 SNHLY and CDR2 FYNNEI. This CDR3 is CASVPLPGPYYEQYL. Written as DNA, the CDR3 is TGTGCCAGCGTCCCATTACCGGGACCCTACTACGAGCAGTACCTC.

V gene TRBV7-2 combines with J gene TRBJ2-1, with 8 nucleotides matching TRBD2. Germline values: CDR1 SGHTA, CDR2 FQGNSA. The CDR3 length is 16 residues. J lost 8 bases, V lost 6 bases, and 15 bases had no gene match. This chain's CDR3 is CASSYFGSGIGYEQFF. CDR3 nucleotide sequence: TGTGCCAGCAGTTATTTCGGTAGCGGGATCGGGTATGAGCAGTTCTTC. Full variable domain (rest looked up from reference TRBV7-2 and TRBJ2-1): GAGVSQSPSNKVTEKGKDVELRCDPISGHTALYWYRQSLGQGLEFLIYFQGNSAPDKSGLPSDRFSAERTGGSVSTLTIQRTQQEDSAVYLCASSYFGSGIGYEQFFGPGTRLTVL.

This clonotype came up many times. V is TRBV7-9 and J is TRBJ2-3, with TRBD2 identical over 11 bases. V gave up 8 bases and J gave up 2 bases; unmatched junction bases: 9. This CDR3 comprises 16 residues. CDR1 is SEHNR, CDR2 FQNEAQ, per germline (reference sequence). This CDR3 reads CASFGLLAGVTDTQYF. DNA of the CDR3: TGTGCCAGCTTTGGGTTACTAGCGGGAGTCACAGATACGCAGTATTTT.

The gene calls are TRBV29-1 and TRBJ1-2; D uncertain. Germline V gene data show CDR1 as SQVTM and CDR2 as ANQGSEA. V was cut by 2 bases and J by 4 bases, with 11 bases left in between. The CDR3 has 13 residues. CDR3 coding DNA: TGCAGCGTTGAACGGGCGGCGATCTATGGCTACACCTTC. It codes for CSVERAAIYGYTF.

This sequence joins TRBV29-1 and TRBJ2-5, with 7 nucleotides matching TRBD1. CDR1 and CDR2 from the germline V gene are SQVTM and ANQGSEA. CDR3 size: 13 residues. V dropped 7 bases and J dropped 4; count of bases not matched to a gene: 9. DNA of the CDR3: TGCAGCGCCTTAGAGACAGGGCGAGAGACCCAGTACTTC. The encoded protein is CSALETGRETQYF.

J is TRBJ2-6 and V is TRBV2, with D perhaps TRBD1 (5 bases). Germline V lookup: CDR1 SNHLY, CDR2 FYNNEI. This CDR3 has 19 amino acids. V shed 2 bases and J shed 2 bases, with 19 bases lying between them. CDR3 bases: TGTGCCAGCAGTGAAAGGTTGGCAGGGTTCCACCCTGGGGCCAACGTCCTGACTTTC. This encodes CASSERLAGFHPGANVLTF.

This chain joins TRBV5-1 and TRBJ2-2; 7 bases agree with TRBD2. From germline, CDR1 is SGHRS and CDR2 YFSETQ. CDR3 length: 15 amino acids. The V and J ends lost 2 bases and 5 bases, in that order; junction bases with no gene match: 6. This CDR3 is CASSLPGGGTGELFF. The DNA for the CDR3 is TGCGCCAGCAGCTTACCGGGAGGTGGGACCGGGGAGCTGTTTTTT.

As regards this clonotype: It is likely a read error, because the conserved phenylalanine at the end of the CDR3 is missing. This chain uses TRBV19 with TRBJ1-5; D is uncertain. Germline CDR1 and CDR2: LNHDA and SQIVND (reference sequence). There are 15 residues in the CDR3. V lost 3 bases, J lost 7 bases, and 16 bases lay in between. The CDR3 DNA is TGTGCCAGTAGTATTATGTTCGGCTCGGACCAGCCCCAGCATTCT. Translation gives CASSIMFGSDQPQHS.

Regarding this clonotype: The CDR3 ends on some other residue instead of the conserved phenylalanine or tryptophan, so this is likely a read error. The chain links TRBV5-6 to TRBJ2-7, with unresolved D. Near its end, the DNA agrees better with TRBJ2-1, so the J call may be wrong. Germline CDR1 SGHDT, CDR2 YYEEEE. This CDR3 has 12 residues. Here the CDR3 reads CASSLSTYEQFS. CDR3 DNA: TGTGCCAGCAGCTTATCAACCTACGAGCAGTTCTCC.

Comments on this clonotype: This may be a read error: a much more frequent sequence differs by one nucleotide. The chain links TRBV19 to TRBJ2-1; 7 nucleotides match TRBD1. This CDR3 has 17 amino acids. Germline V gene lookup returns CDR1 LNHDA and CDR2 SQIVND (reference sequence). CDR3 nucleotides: TGTTCCAGTAGTATGGTGTTGGGGCAGGGGGCCTACAATGAGCAGTTCTTC. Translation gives CSSSMVLGQGAYNEQFF.

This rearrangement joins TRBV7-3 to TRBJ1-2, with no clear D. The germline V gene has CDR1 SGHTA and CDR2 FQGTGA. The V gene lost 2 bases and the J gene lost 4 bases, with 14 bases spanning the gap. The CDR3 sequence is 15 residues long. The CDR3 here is CASSLFPGTSYGYTF. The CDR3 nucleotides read TGTGCCAGCAGCTTATTTCCCGGAACGAGCTATGGCTACACCTTC.

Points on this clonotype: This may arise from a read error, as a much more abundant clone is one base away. The CDR3 reads CASSWTSSYNEQFF. The CDR3 bases are TGTGCCAGCAGTTGGACTAGCTCCTACAATGAGCAGTTCTTC. This sequence joins TRBV2 and TRBJ2-1, with 7 bases lining up with TRBD2. CDR1 SNHLY and CDR2 FYNNEI come from the germline V gene. V trimming: 5 bases; J trimming: 0 bases; junction bases outside the gene matches: 1. The CDR3 sequence is 14 residues long.

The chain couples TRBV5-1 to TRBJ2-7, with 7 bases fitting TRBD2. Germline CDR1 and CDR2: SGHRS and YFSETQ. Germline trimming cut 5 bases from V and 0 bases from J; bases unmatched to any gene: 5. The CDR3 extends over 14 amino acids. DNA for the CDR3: TGCGCCAGCAGGGATACTAGCGACTCCTACGAGCAGTACTTC. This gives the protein CASRDTSDSYEQYF.

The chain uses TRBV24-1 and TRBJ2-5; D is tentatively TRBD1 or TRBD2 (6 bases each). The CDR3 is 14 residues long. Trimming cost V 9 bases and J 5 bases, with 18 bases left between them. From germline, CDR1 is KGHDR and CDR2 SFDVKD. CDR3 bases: TGTGCCACCCTGAGGGGGGCCCACGGGGAGACCCAGTACTTC. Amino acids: CATLRGAHGETQYF.

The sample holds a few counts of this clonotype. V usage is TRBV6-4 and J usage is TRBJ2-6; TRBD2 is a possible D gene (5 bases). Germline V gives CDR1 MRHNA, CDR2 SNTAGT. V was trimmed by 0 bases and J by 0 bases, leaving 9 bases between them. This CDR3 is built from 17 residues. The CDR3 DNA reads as TGTGCCAGCAGTGACTCTTACGCGGGCTCTGGGGCCAACGTCCTGACTTTC. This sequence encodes CASSDSYAGSGANVLTF.

The CDR3 sequence is CAISDGGLNYEQYF. CDR3 in DNA: TGTGCCATCAGTGACGGGGGACTAAACTACGAGCAGTACTTC. This rearrangement joins TRBV10-3 to TRBJ2-5; 7 bases match TRBD2. Gene TRBJ2-7 matches the end of the DNA better, so the J call may be wrong. This CDR3 has 14 residues. Germline values: CDR1 ENHRY, CDR2 SYGVKD.

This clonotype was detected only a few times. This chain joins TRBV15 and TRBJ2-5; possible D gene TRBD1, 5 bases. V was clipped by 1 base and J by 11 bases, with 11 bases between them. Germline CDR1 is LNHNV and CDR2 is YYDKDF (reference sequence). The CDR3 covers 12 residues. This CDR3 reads CATSRGQGRQYF. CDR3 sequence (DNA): TGTGCCACCAGCAGAGGGCAGGGCCGACAGTACTTC.

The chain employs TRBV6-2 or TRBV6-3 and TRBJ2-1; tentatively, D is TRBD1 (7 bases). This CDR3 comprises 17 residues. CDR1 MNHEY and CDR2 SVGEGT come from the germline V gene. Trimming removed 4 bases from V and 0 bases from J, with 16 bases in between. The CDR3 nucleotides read TGTGCCAGCAGTTTCTTAGCAGGGGGGAACTCCTACAATGAGCAGTTCTTC. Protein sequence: CASSFLAGGNSYNEQFF.

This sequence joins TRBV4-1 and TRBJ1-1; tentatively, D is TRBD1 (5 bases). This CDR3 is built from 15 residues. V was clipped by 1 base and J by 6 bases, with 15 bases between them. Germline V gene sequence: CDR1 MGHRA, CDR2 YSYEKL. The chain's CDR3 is CASSQGSRGGAEAFF. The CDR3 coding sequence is TGCGCCAGCAGCCAAGGTTCCCGGGGGGGGGCTGAAGCTTTCTTT.

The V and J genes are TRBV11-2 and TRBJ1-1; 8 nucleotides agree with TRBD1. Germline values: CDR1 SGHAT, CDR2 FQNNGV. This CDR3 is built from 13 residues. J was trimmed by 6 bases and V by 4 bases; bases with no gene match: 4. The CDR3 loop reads CASSSSGGAEAFF. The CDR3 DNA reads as TGTGCCAGCAGCTCGTCAGGGGGCGCTGAAGCTTTCTTT.